This T cell receptor (beta chain) was sequenced during a study of blood T cells in healthy people across ages. Germline V CDR1 and CDR2: MNHNS, SASEGT. CDR3 length: 14 amino acids. Losses at the gene ends were 3 bases for V and 6 bases for J; bases not matched to a gene: 6. The second PCR ran 7 to 11 cycles with a sample-barcoded 5' primer and J-beta primers. Via MiXCR, TCRdb re-called the 5' RACE reads, giving one row per CDR3 protein. The sample has more than 1,000,000 distinct CDR3 sequences, 20% to 25% seen once. This clonotype was counted between two and nine times. The same data also went into a second study, on T cells of mothers and their children. In that study: The donors comprised over 5 children and their three healthy Caucasian mothers. Every mother produced more than 8 million TCR beta CDR3 reads, whereas every child provided several million. Sequencing revealed no T cell clones that were persistent and microchimeric.

Input material: blood. The V and J genes are TRBV6-1 and TRBJ1-2; 8 nucleotides align to TRBD1. The receptor comes from a girl aged 2 to 10 in good health. The CDR3 DNA sequence: TGTGCCAGCAGTGATCGCAGGGGACAGGATGGCTACACCTTC. It encodes CASSDRRGQDGYTF.